This T cell receptor beta chain was obtained from a study of regulatory T cells in long-lasting Graves disease (dated by TCRdb to about 2021). A note on the overall study: Persistent Graves' disease meant more than 5 years of antithyroid drug treatment with TSH receptor autoantibodies that stayed positive. This study used TCR sequencing and RNA sequencing of peripheral blood to compare persistent Graves' disease patients against newly diagnosed Graves' disease patients. In the clinical cohort, patients with persistent Graves' disease had used antithyroid drugs for an average of about 10.3 years. A total of approximately 35 samples underwent TCR sequencing: around 13 from persistent and around 20 from newly diagnosed Graves' disease patients. The study was conducted in China and was registered as a clinical trial.

The intended sense of this specimen's time point label: persistent/refractory GD, antithyroid drugs over 5 years with positive TRAb. For both TCR sequencing and RNA sequencing, RNA was extracted from PBMCs in TRIzol. Graves' disease was diagnosed according to American Thyroid Association guidelines. The patients came from an endocrinology department in Xi'an, China. From each patient, about 9.7 milliliters of peripheral blood was collected into an EDTA anticoagulant tube. PBMCs were isolated by Ficoll Paque Plus density gradient separation without further T cell sorting. An Agilent 2100 Bioanalyzer and agarose gel were used to check RNA quality, and a NanoDrop 2000 was used to measure RNA concentration. This clonotype has a handful of counts. Its antigen is not yet known. Qualities for individual bases were not recorded, and no much larger clone is one base off. The germline V gene (reference sequence) gives CDR1 as DFQATT and CDR2 as SNEGSKA. Spanning cysteine to phenylalanine, the CDR3 consists of 14 amino acids. The kept DNA is CDR3 alone, 42 bases in frame from the first base. Germline trimming amounts to 4 bases on V and 0 bases on J, with 5 as the count of junction bases outside the gene matches.

The library was built by means of multiplex PCR. Sequencing was carried out with an Illumina HiSeq 4000. TCR beta libraries were built with iRepertoire HTBI primers and Arm-PCR amplification of CDR3 regions. Before sequencing, the PCR products underwent gel purification. On the study's bioinformatics: Gene usage analysis of CDR3 amino acid clonotypes relied on the roughly 60 TRBV and 15 or so TRBJ segments identified across samples. COPE and FqMerger were used to merge filtered high-quality paired reads into contigs. BLAST was used to align contigs to the IMGT TRBV, TRBD and TRBJ reference genes, and CDR3 was defined following IMGT. Any clonotype with a frequency above 0.1% was classified as a highly expanded clone. Shannon entropy was used to measure repertoire diversity, and the Gini coefficient was used to measure V-J evenness. A clonotype found in more than one individual was treated as public. The public reads were quality trimmed at Q25 with fastp and then assembled into clones with MiXCR by TCRdb, keeping productive beta chains. Duplicate CDR3 protein sequences are folded into a single record with the most common DNA and genes. These V and J calls derive from TCRdb rather than the authors' analysis. This sample gives 360,000 or so distinct CDR3 sequences in total; around 23% of them show up just once. The ten biggest clones cover under 35% of the sample.

Here is what the overall study found, with its caveats: Patients with persistent disease shared more public clonotypes (about 2,500) than newly diagnosed patients did (966). The small sample size was acknowledged by the authors as a limitation that may reduce accuracy. Because the primary lesion, thyroid tissue, could not be accessed, the study looked at peripheral blood alone. Sequencing and analysis were limited to the TCR beta chain. Persistent disease showed preferential use of TRBV28, TRBJ1-2 and TRBJ2-5, whereas newly diagnosed disease favored TRBV20-1 and TRBJ2-1. Lower TCR Shannon entropy and fewer highly expanded clones were observed in persistent Graves' disease patients than in newly diagnosed patients, which suggested clonal expansion.

This TCR was recovered from a woman aged 40 to 50 with Graves disease. Donor details come from another sample of the same person, matched by shared clones. The chain is assembled from TRBV20-1 and TRBJ2-5, and TRBD1 matches 7 of the central bases. The material was peripheral blood mononuclear cells (PBMCs), obtained when the disease was refractory, from a patient treated with antithyroid drugs. The CDR3 protein sequence reads: CSAIWGQHQETQYF. The nucleotides read TGCAGTGCTATCTGGGGACAGCACCAAGAGACCCAGTACTTC.